One and the same sample provided the 5 T cell receptor beta chains below, sequenced in a study of cytomegalovirus exposure and HLA in healthy donors. Amplification used 60 Vbeta primers and 13 Jbeta primers. Profiling relied on immunoSEQ multiplex PCR, and the TCRdb table lists in-frame clones only, not all of them. The sample carries about 210,000 clones, approximately 79% recorded once. Sequencing used PBMCs. These receptors came from a male donor in good health and CMV-seronegative.

V usage is TRBV5-1 and J usage is TRBJ2-1; 10 positions agree with TRBD2. Per the germline V gene, CDR1 is SGHRS and CDR2 is YFSETQ. J was trimmed by 2 bases and V by 2 bases; bases with no gene match: 4. CDR3 length: 16 amino acids. CDR3 sequence reads: CASSFLAGVTYNEQFF. The CDR3 DNA reads as TGCGCCAGCAGCTTCCTAGCGGGAGTTACCTACAATGAGCAGTTCTTC.

The chain employs TRBV29-1 and TRBJ2-7, with 8 bases aligning to TRBD1. V shed 6 bases, J shed 3 bases, and the junction held 7 bases outside the gene matches. The CDR3 runs to 13 residues. Germline V gene sequence: CDR1 SQVTM, CDR2 ANQGSEA. CDR3 sequence (DNA): TGCAGCGTCCGACAGGGGAACAACTACGAGCAGTACTTC. This translates into CSVRQGNNYEQYF.

The chain is built from TRBV27 and TRBJ2-6; 7 nucleotides align to TRBD1. There are 15 residues in the CDR3. CDR1 and CDR2 (germline): MNHEY, SMNVEV (reference sequence). The V and J ends lost 8 bases and 0 bases, in that order; junction bases with no gene match: 4. The CDR3 sequence: CASARDSSGANVLTF. The CDR3 region has the DNA TGTGCCAGCGCCAGGGACAGCTCTGGGGCCAACGTCCTGACTTTC.

In the case of this clone: Sequence at one end of the junction differs from germline and may be a read error. The chain links TRBV7-9 to TRBJ1-1; perhaps TRBD1 as D (5 bases). Germline loops: CDR1 SEHNR, CDR2 FQNEAQ (reference sequence). This CDR3 is 15 amino acids long. As DNA, the CDR3 is TGTTCCAGCAGCACACCCTCAGGGATGAACACTGAAGCTTTCTTT. The encoded protein is CSSSTPSGMNTEAFF.

V gene TRBV7-3 combines with J gene TRBJ2-7; perhaps TRBD2 as D (6 bases). Trimming left V 2 bases short and J 7 bases short, with 21 bases between. Germline V lookup: CDR1 SGHTA, CDR2 FQGTGA. The CDR3 spans 16 residues. The CDR3 coding sequence is TGTGCCAGCAGCTTAGACCGGGACTCCCATTCGGGGGAGCAGTACTTC. It codes for CASSLDRDSHSGEQYF.